This T cell receptor (beta chain) is from a study of OX40 agonist ivuxolimab in advanced cancers. Germline CDR1 is SGHDT and CDR2 is YYEEEE. Germline trimming cut 5 bases from V and 7 bases from J; bases unmatched to any gene: 15. There are 16 residues in the CDR3. Only in-frame clones appear in the TCRdb table, and some are missing; sequencing was by immunoSEQ multiplex PCR. The sample has roughly 73,000 clones; 70% to 90% are singletons. The timepoints at which blood was sampled were baseline, cycle 4 day 1, and cycle 7 day 1. The chain recombines TRBV5-6 with TRBJ2-1; 7 positions match TRBD2. Sequenced material: CD4+ or CD8+ T cells sorted from blood, taken in a trial of the OX40 agonist ivuxolimab. The TCR was taken from an adult with an advanced solid tumor such as melanoma, head and neck, liver or kidney cancer. CDR3 sequence (DNA): TGTGCCAGCAGTCCTCCGGGGGGACTAAACCTAAATGAGCAGTTCTTC. As protein: CASSPPGGLNLNEQFF.